This TCR beta chain was identified in a study of cytomegalovirus exposure and HLA in healthy donors. Study conclusions and caveats: 150 to 200 TCR beta chains were listed as cytomegalovirus-associated.

Amplification used 60 Vbeta primers and 13 Jbeta primers. Assay used: immunoSEQ multiplex PCR; TCRdb lists only in-frame clones, some missing. The sample lists under 75,000 clones, about 74% occurring once. This CDR3 is built from 12 residues. V lost 6 bases, J lost 4 bases, and 2 bases stayed unmatched. Looked up from germline, CDR1 is MNHEY and CDR2 is SVGAGI. Donors were nominally healthy when sampled, though unrecorded immune exposures were likely. This clone was recorded only once. Its antigen is as yet unknown. The sequencing input was PBMCs. The chain combines TRBV6-5 with TRBJ2-5; TRBD1 matches 7 bases. The clonotype was recovered from a human donor in good health. Written as DNA, the CDR3 is TGTGCCAGCAGGGGACAGTCAGAGACCCAGTACTTC. Encoded protein: CASRGQSETQYF.